This T cell receptor beta chain was identified in a study of T cells in narcolepsy. Study results and caveats: Autoreactive HCRT-specific and TRIB2-specific clonotypes were marked in same-patient CSF-versus-blood CD4+ comparisons.

About this clone itself: What it binds is not known.

Here immunoSEQ multiplex PCR was the method, and the copy in TCRdb shows in-frame clones only, minus some. The sample lists approximately 22,000 clones; approximately 60% were seen once. The source is a human donor in good health. Sequenced: memory (CD45RA-) CD4+ T cells from blood.

The CDR3 DNA is TGTGCCAGCACCCAGATGACCCCGGGGGGGTACACAGATACGCAGTATTTT. It yields the protein CASTQMTPGGYTDTQYF. V gene TRBV7-2 combines with J gene TRBJ2-3, with 8 bases identical to TRBD2. The CDR3 contains 17 residues. The J segment lost 2 bases and the V segment lost 7 bases, leaving 14 bases of the junction unmatched. The germline CDR1 and CDR2 sequences are SGHTA and FQGNSA.